This TCR beta chain was sequenced during a study of early T cells in non-severe SARS-CoV-2 infection. TCRdb independently ran MiXCR on the 5' RACE reads; one entry per CDR3 protein. The table lists some 71,000 distinct CDR3 sequences, about 9% of them singletons. Findings of the study overall: Sequences matched to VDJdb favored anti-spike CD8 responses, while private and CD4 specificities were missed.

Turning to this clonotype: The antigen remains undetermined.

Germline CDR1 MNHEY, CDR2 SVGEGT. The length of the CDR3 is 12 residues. V gave up 6 bases and J gave up 0 bases, with 6 bases separating them. The receptor comes from an adult who was a healthcare worker with PCR-confirmed SARS-CoV-2 infection or an uninfected control (not recorded which). Sequences were obtained from whole blood. V is TRBV6-2 or TRBV6-3 and J is TRBJ2-7; D not certain. CDR3 residues: CASRSYSYEQYF. In DNA, the CDR3 is TGTGCCAGCAGATCCTACTCCTACGAGCAGTACTTC.